What follows describes a single TCR beta chain. The authors sequenced TCR beta from blood CD8+ and CD4+ T cells. Both CD4+ and CD8+ T cells were negatively isolated, and TEMRA cells underwent FACS enrichment. This entry comes from a study of CD8 T cells in Susac syndrome. Germline trimming cut 6 bases from V and 5 bases from J; bases unmatched to any gene: 7. Germline V CDR1 and CDR2: MNHEY, SVGEGT. The CDR3 loop spans 15 amino acids. Random hexamers primed reverse transcription of about 0.5 to 1 ug RNA. Amplification of TCR beta CDR3 across 54 Vbeta and 13 Jbeta was performed with immunoSEQ multiplex PCR. One entry per CDR3 protein results from TCRdb running MiXCR on the immunoSEQ multiplex PCR reads. Here the sample spans about 170,000 distinct CDR3 sequences, roughly 92% being singletons.

The V gene is TRBV6-2 or TRBV6-3, the J gene TRBJ2-7, with 13 positions matching TRBD2. The sequencing input was CD4+ T cells from PBMCs. The clonotype comes from a human donor with multiple sclerosis. As DNA, the CDR3 is TGTGCCAGCAGGAGGACTAGCGGGAGATGGAACGAGCAGTACTTC. Its translation: CASRRTSGRWNEQYF.